This T cell receptor (beta chain) was obtained from a study of T cell responses to AZD1222 COVID-19 vaccine. Sequenced by immunoSEQ multiplex PCR; TCRdb stores in-frame clones only, minus some. Of roughly 130,000 clones listed, approximately 92% are singletons. Findings and limits, study-wide: The CD4 TCRs associated with vaccination extended across spike and predominated at 160-218 and 743-854. Unmutated variant regions are reportedly the target of nearly half of TCRs that are spike-specific. Seropositive at baseline were only a handful of AZD1222 recipients.

Germline CDR1 MNHEY, CDR2 SVGEGT. Trimming cost V 2 bases and J 2 bases, with 14 bases left between them. CDR3 size: 16 residues. Comment on this clone: Its antigen is as yet unknown.

The chain is built from TRBV6-2 or TRBV6-3 and TRBJ2-3; TRBD1 might be the D (6 bases). The source was peripheral blood, collected 28 days after the second AZD1222 dose. The receptor's source is an adult who received the AZD1222 COVID-19 vaccine. CDR3 coding DNA: TGTGCCAGCAGTTACAGGCAGGGGCTTTACACAGATACGCAGTATTTT. It encodes CASSYRQGLYTDTQYF.